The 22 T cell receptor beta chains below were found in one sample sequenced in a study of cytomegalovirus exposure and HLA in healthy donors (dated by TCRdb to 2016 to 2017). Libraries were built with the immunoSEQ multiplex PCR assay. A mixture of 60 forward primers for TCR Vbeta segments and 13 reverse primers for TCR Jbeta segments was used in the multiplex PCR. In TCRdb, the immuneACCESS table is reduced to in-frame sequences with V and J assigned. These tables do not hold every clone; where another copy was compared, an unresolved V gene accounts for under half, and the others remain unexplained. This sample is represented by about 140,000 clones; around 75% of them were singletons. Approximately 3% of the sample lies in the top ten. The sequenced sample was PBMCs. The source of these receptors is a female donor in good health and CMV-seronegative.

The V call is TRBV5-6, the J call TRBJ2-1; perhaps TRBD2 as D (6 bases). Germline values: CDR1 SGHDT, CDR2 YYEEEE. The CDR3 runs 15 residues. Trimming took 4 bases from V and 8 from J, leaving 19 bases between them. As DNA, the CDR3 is TGTGCCAGCAGCCAGGGACTGCTACGCGGCGATGAGCAGTTCTTC. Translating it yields CASSQGLLRGDEQFF.

The CDR3, as DNA: TGTGCCATCAGCGATACCCCGGGACAGGGGACAGATACGCAGTATTTT. It is translated as CAISDTPGQGTDTQYF. J is TRBJ2-3 and V is TRBV10-3, with 10 bases aligning to TRBD1. The CDR3 loop spans 16 amino acids. V lost 6 bases and J lost 3; bases outside the gene matches: 9. CDR1 and CDR2 from the germline V gene are ENHRY and SYGVKD.

CDR3 nucleotide sequence: TGTGCCAGCAGTCTTCGGGAGGGTACTGAAGCTTTCTTT. Amino acids: CASSLREGTEAFF. This rearrangement joins TRBV27 to TRBJ1-1; D is uncertain. The CDR3 spans 13 residues. Germline values: CDR1 MNHEY, CDR2 SMNVEV (reference sequence). The V and J ends lost 5 bases and 5 bases respectively, with 12 bases between them.

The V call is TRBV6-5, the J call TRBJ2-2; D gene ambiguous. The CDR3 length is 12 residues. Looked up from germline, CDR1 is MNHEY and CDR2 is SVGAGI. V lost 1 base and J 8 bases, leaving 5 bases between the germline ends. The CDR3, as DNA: TGTGCCAGCAGTTACTTAGAGGGGGAGCTGTTTTTT. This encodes CASSYLEGELFF.

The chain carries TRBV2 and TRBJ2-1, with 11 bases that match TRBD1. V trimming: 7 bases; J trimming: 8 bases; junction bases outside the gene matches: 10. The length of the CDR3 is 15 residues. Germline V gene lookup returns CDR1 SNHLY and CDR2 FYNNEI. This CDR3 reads CASKGQGGNMDEQFF. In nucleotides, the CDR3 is TGTGCCAGCAAGGGACAGGGGGGCAATATGGATGAGCAGTTCTTC.

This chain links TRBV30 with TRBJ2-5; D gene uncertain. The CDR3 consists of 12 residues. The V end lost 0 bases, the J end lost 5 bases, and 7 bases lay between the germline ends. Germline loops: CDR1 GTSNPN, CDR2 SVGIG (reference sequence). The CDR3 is CAWSVISETQYF. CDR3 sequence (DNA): TGTGCCTGGAGTGTAATCTCGGAGACCCAGTACTTC.

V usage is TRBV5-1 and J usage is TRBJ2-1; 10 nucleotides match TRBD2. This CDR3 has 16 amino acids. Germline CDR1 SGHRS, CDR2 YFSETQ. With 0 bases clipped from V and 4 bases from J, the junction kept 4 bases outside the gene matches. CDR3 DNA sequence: TGCGCCAGCAGCTTGGGCTCTAGCGGGGGTTACAATGAGCAGTTCTTC. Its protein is CASSLGSSGGYNEQFF.

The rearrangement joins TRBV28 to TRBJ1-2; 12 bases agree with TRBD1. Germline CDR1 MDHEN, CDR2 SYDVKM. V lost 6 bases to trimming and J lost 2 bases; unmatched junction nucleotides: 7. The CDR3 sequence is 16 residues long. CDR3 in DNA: TGTGCCAGCAGACAACCGGGACAGGGGGCGAACTATGGCTACACCTTC. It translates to CASRQPGQGANYGYTF.

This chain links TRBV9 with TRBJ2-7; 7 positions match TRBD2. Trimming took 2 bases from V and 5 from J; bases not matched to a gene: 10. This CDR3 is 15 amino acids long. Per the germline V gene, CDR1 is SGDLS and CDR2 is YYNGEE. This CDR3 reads CASSVYGLVAHEQYF. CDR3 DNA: TGTGCCAGCAGCGTCTACGGACTAGTAGCCCACGAGCAGTACTTC.

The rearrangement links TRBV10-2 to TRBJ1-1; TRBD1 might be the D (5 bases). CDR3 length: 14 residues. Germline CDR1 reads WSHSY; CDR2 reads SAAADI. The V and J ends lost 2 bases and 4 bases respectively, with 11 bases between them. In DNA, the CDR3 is TGCGCCAGCAGTGAGGCAGGGAGGTCCACTGAAGCTTTCTTT. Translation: CASSEAGRSTEAFF.

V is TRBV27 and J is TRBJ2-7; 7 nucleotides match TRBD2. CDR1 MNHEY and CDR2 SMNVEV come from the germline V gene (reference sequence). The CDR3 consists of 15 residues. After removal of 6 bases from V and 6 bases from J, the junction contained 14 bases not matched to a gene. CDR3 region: CASSLGGSLLVEQYF. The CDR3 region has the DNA TGTGCCAGCAGCTTGGGGGGGTCCCTTCTCGTCGAGCAGTACTTC.

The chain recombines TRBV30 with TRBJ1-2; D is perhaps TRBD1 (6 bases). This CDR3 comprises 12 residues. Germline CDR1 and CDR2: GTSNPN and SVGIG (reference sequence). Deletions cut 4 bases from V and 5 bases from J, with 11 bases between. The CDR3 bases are TGTGCCTGGACGCGGGGGCGTTATGGCTACACCTTC. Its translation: CAWTRGRYGYTF.

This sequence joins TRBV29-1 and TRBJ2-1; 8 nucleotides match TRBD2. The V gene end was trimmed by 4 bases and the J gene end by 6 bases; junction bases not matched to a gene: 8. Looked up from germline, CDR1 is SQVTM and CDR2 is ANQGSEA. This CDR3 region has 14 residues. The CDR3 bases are TGCAGCGTTGTTAAGCGGGGGTCTCGCAATGAGCAGTTCTTC. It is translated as CSVVKRGSRNEQFF.

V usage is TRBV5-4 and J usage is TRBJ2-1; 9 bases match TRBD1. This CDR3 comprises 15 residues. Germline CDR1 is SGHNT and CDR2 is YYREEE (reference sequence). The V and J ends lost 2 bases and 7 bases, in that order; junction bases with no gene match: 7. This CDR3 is CASSFWDRVFNEQFF. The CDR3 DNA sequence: TGTGCCAGCAGCTTTTGGGACAGGGTTTTTAATGAGCAGTTCTTC.

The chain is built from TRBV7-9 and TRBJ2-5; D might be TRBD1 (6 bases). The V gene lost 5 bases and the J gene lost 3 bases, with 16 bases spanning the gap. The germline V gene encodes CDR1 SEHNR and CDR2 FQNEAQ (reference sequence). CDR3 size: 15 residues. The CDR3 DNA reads TGTGCCAGCAGCCAAACCATACCAGGGGAAGAGACCCAGTACTTC. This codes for CASSQTIPGEETQYF.

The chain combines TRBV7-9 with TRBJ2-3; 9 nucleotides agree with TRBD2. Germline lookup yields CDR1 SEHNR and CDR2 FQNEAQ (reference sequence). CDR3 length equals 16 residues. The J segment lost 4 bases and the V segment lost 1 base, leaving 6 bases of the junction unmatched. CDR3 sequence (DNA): TGTGCCAGCAGCTTAGGCGGCGGGGGGGCAGCAGATACGCAGTATTTT. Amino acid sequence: CASSLGGGGAADTQYF. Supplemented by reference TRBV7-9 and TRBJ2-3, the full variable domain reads DTGVSQNPRHKITKRGQNVTFRCDPISEHNRLYWYRQTLGQGPEFLTYFQNEAQLEKSRLLSDRFSAERPKGSFSTLEIQRTEQGDSAMYLCASSLGGGGAADTQYFGPGTRLTVL.

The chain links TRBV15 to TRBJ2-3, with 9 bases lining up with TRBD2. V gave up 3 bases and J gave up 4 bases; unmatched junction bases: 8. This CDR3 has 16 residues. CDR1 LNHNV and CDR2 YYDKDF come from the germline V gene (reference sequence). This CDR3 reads CATSREASGTADTQYF. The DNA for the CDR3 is TGTGCCACCAGCAGGGAGGCTAGCGGGACCGCAGATACGCAGTATTTT.

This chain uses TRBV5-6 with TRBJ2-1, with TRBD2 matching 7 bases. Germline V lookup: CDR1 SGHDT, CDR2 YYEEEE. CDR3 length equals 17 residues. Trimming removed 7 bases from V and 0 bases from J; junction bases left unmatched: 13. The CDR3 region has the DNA TGTGCCAGCCGTTCCGGGACTATGAAGAGCTCCTACAATGAGCAGTTCTTC. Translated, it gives CASRSGTMKSSYNEQFF. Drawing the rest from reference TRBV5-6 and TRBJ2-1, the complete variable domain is DAGVTQSPTHLIKTRGQQVTLRCSPKSGHDTVSWYQQALGQGPQFIFQYYEEEERQRGNFPDRFSGHQFPNYSSELNVNALLLGDSALYLCASRSGTMKSSYNEQFFGPGTRLTVL.

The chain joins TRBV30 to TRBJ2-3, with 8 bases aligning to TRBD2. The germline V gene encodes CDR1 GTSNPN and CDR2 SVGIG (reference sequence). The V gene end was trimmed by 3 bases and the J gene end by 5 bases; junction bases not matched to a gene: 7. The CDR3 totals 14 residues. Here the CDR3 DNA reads TGTGCCTGGAGGTTGAGCGGGAGTGGAGATACGCAGTATTTT. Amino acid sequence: CAWRLSGSGDTQYF.

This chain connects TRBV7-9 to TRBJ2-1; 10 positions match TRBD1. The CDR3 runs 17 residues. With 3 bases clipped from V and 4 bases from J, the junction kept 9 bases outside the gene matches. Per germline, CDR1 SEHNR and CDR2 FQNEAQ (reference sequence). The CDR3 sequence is CASSFGGQGGTYNEQFF. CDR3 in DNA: TGTGCCAGCAGCTTCGGCGGACAGGGGGGGACATACAATGAGCAGTTCTTC.

This CDR3 reads CASLRNAGGTTGELFF. CDR3 bases: TGTGCCAGTCTTCGTAATGCGGGGGGGACGACCGGGGAGCTGTTTTTT. The genes are TRBV19 and TRBJ2-2; TRBD2 matches at 9 bases. V shed 8 bases and J 5 bases; nucleotides not matched to a gene: 12. Germline V lookup: CDR1 LNHDA, CDR2 SQIVND (reference sequence). The CDR3 is 16 amino acids. Variable domain in full (rest from reference TRBV19 and TRBJ2-2): DGGITQSPKYLFRKEGQNVTLSCEQNLNHDAMYWYRQDPGQGLRLIYYSQIVNDFQKGDIAEGYSVSREKKESFPLTVTSAQKNPTAFYLCASLRNAGGTTGELFFGEGSRLTVL.

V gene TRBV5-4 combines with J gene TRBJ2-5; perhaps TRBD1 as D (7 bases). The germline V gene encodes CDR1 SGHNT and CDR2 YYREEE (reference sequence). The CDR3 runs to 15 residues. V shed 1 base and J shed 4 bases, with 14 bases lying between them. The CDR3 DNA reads TGTGCCAGCAGCTTGAGTTGGCAGGGGGGAGAGACCCAGTACTTC. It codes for CASSLSWQGGETQYF.